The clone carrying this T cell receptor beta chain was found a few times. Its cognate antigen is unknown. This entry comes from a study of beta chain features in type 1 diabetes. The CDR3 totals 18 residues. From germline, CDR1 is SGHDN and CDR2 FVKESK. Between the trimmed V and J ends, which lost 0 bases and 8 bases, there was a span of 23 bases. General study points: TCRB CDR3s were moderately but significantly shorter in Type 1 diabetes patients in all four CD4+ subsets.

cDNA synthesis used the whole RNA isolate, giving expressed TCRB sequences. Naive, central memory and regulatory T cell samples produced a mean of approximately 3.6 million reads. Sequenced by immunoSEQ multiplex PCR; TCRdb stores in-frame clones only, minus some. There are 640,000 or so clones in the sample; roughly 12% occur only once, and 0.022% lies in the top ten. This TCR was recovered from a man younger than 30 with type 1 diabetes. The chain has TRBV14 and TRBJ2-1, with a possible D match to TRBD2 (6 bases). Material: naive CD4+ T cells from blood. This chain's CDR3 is CASSQDQRRDSNTHEQFF. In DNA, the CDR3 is TGTGCCAGCAGCCAAGATCAGAGGCGGGACTCTAATACCCATGAGCAGTTCTTC.